The clone carrying this TCR beta chain was picked up one time. The table came from immunoSEQ multiplex PCR; TCRdb's copy has only in-frame clones and leaves some out. Among roughly 320,000 clones, 90% were seen once, and the ten largest hold over 5.5%. The record originates from a study of blood T cell repertoires in COVID-19. Trimming cost V 7 bases and J 1 base, with 13 bases left between them. There are 14 residues in the CDR3. The germline gives CDR1 MNHEY, CDR2 SMNVEV (reference sequence). Sequenced input: peripheral blood. The TCR comes from a woman aged 45-60 years with COVID-19, enrolled during active disease. The V call is TRBV27, the J call TRBJ1-2, with D hard to call. CDR3: CASTPLGNNYGYTF. The CDR3 nucleotides read TGTGCCAGCACTCCACTAGGGAATAACTATGGCTACACCTTC.